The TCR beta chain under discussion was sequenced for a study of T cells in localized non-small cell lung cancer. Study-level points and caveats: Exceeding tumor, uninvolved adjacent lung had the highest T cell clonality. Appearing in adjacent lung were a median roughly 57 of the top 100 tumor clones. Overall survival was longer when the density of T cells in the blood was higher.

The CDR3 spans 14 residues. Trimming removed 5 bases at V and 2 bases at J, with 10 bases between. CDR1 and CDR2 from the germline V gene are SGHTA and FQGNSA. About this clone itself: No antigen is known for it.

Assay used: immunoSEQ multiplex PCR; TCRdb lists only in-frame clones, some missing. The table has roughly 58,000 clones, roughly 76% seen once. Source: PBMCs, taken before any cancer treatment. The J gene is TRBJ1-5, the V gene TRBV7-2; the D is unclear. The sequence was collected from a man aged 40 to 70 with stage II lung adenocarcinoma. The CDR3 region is CASSPGSRNQPQHF. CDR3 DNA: TGTGCCAGCAGCCCGGGTAGCCGCAATCAGCCCCAGCATTTT.